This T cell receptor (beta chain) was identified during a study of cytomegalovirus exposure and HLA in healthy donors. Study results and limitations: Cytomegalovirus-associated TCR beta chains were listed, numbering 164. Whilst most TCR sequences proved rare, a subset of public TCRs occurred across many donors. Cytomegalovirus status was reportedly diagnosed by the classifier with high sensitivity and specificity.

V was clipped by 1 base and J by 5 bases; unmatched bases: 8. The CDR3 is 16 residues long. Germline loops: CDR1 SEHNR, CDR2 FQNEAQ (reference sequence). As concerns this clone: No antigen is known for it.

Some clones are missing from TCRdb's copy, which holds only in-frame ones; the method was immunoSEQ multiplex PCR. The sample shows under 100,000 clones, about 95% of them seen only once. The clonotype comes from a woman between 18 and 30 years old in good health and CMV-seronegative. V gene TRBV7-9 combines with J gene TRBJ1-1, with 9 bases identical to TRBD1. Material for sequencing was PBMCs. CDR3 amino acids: CASSLGGTGRRTEAFF. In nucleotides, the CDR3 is TGTGCCAGCAGCTTAGGAGGGACAGGGCGGAGGACTGAAGCTTTCTTT.